Presented here are 7 T cell receptor beta chains from one specimen sequenced in a study of OX40 agonist ivuxolimab in advanced cancers. The repertoire was sequenced with immunoSEQ multiplex PCR; TCRdb's copy has only in-frame clones and lacks some. The profile shows some 69,000 clones, 65% to 80% of them singletons. Material: CD4+ or CD8+ T cells sorted from blood, obtained in a trial of the OX40 agonist ivuxolimab. Receptors originate from an adult with an advanced solid tumor such as melanoma, head and neck, liver or kidney cancer.

The V call is TRBV11-3, the J call TRBJ2-1; D uncertain. The V gene lost 1 base and the J gene lost 9 bases, with 13 bases spanning the gap. In germline, CDR1 is SGHNT, CDR2 YENEEA. CDR3 length equals 14 residues. The CDR3 loop is CASSLASPGGEQFF. The CDR3 DNA follows: TGTGCCAGCAGCTTAGCTTCTCCGGGCGGTGAGCAGTTCTTC. The complete variable domain, with remaining parts taken from reference TRBV11-3 and TRBJ2-1, reads EAGVVQSPRYKIIEKKQPVAFWCNPISGHNTLYWYLQNLGQGPELLIRYENEEAVDDSQLPKDRFSAERLKGVDSTLKIQPAELGDSAVYLCASSLASPGGEQFFGPGTRLTVL.

The chain combines TRBV10-3 with TRBJ1-3, with a weak D call TRBD1 (5 bases). The germline V and J ends were trimmed by 10 bases and 0 bases, with 7 bases remaining between them. The germline V gene has CDR1 ENHRY and CDR2 SYGVKD. This CDR3 contains 12 residues. CDR3 DNA sequence: TGTGCCACCCAGGGCTCTGGAAACACCATATATTTT. It translates to CATQGSGNTIYF.

V gene TRBV27 combines with J gene TRBJ1-6; TRBD1 aligns across 9 bases. V lost 6 bases, J lost 9 bases, and 9 bases stayed unmatched. The CDR3 consists of 15 residues. Germline V gene data show CDR1 as MNHEY and CDR2 as SMNVEV (reference sequence). The CDR3 sequence: CASRTGTGSSSPLHF. The CDR3 DNA is TGTGCCAGCAGGACGGGGACAGGGAGTTCTTCACCCCTCCACTTT.

This chain links TRBV18 with TRBJ2-5; possible D gene TRBD1, 5 bases. The CDR3 consists of 13 residues. Germline assignment: CDR1 KGHSH and CDR2 LQKENI. The V gene lost 1 base and the J gene lost 5 bases, with 8 bases spanning the gap. For the CDR3, the DNA is TGTGCCAGCTCACCACGGGGCACGGAGACCCAGTACTTC. Encoded protein: CASSPRGTETQYF.

To note about this clone: One end of the junction fails to match germline, which may point to a read error. V usage is TRBV28 and J usage is TRBJ1-5; 7 bases are a match to TRBD1. Germline V gives CDR1 MDHEN, CDR2 SYDVKM. This CDR3 is built from 12 residues. CDR3 sequence (DNA): TGTGCCAGCAGTTTCCCGGGACAGCCTCAGCATTTT. It specifies CASSFPGQPQHF.

The chain has TRBV5-4 and TRBJ2-1, with D perhaps assigned TRBD1 or TRBD2 (5 bases each). Trimming shortened V by 6 bases and J by 4 bases, and 20 bases separated the two germline ends. Germline lookup yields CDR1 SGHNT and CDR2 YYREEE (reference sequence). The CDR3 length is 16 residues. This CDR3 reads CASTLGGQRGYNEQFF. CDR3 bases: TGTGCCAGCACCCTTGGGGGTCAGAGGGGTTACAATGAGCAGTTCTTC.

The V call is TRBV7-3, the J call TRBJ1-4; 7 bases match TRBD1. Germline CDR1 SGHTA, CDR2 FQGTGA. The CDR3 contains 16 residues. The junction had 8 bases not matched to a gene; V was cut back by 2 bases and J by 5 bases. CDR3 loop: CASSLAKGAGNEKLFF. As DNA, the CDR3 is TGTGCCAGCAGCTTAGCGAAGGGGGCCGGGAATGAAAAACTGTTTTTT.